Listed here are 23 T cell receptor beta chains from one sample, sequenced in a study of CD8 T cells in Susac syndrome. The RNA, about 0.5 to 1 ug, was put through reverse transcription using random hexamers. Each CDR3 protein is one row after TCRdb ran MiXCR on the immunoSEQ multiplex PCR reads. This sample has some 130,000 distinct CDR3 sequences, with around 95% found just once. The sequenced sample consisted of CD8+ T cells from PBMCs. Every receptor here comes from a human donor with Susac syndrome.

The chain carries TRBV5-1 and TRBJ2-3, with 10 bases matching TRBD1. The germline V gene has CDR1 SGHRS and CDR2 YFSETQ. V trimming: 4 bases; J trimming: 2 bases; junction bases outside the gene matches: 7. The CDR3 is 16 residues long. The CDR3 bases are TGCGCCAGCAGCGGTCCCGGGACAGGGGACACAGATACGCAGTATTTT. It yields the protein CASSGPGTGDTDTQYF.

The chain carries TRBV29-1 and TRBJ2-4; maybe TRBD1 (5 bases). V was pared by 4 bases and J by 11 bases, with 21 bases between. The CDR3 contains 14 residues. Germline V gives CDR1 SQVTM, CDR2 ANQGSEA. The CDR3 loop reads CSVVYRSEATVQYF. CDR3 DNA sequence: TGCAGCGTTGTATACAGGTCCGAAGCAACCGTTCAGTACTTC.

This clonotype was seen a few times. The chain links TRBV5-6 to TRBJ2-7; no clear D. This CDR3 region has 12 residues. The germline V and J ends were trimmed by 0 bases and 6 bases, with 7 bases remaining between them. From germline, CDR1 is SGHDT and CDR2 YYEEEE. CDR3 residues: CASSLGGREQYF. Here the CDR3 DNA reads TGTGCCAGCAGCTTGGGTGGGCGCGAGCAGTACTTC.

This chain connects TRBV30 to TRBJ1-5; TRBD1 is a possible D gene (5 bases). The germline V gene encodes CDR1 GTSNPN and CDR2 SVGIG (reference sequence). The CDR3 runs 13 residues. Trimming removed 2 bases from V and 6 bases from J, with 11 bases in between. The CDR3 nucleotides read TGTGCCTGGAGTCCCCAGGGCCCTCAGCCCCAGCATTTT. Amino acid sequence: CAWSPQGPQPQHF.

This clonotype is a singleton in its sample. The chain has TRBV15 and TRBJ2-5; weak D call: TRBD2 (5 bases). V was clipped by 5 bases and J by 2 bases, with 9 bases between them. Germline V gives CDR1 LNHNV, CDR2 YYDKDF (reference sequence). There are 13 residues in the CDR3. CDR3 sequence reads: CATSGGPQETQYF. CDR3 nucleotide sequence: TGTGCCACCAGCGGAGGACCGCAAGAGACCCAGTACTTC.

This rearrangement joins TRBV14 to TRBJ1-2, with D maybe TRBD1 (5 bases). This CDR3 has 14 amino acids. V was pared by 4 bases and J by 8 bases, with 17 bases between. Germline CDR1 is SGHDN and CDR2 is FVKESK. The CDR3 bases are TGTGCCAGCAGCCCTAGCACCCAGGGAGGGGGCTACACCTTC. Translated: CASSPSTQGGGYTF.

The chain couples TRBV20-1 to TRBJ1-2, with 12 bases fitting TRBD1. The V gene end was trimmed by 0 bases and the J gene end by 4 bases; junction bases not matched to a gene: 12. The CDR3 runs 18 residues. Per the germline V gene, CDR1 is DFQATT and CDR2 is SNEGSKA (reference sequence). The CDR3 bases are TGCAGTGCTAGAGAGGGGCCGGGACAGGGGGCAGCCGGCTATGGCTACACCTTC. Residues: CSAREGPGQGAAGYGYTF.

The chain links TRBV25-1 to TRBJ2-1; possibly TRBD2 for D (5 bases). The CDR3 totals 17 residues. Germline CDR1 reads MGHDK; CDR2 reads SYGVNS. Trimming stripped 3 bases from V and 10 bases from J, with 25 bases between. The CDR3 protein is CASSDHSVAEISGEQFF. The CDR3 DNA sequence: TGTGCCAGCAGTGACCATAGCGTCGCGGAGATCTCGGGGGAGCAGTTCTTC.

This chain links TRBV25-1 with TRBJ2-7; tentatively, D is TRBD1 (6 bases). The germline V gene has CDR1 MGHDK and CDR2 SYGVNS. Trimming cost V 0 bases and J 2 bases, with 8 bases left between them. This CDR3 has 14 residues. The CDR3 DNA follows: TGTGCCAGCAGTGAATATTGGGACACCTACGAGCAGTACTTC. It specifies CASSEYWDTYEQYF.

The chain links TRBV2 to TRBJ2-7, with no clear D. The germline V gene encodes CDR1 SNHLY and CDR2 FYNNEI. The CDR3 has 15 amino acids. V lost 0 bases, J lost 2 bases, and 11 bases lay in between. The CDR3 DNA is TGTGCCAGCAGTGAAGCACTGAATAACGCCTACGAGCAGTACTTC. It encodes CASSEALNNAYEQYF. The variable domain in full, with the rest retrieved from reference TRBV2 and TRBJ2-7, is EPEVTQTPSHQVTQMGQEVILRCVPISNHLYFYWYRQILGQKVEFLVSFYNNEISEKSEIFDDQFSVERPDGSNFTLKIRSTKLEDSAMYFCASSEALNNAYEQYFGPGTRLTVT.

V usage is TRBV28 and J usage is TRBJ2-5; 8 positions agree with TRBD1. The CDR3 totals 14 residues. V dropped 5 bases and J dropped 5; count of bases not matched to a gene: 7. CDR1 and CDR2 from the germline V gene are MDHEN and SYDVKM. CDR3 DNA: TGTGCCAGCAGTCCGGAGACAGGGGAGGAGACCCAGTACTTC. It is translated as CASSPETGEETQYF.

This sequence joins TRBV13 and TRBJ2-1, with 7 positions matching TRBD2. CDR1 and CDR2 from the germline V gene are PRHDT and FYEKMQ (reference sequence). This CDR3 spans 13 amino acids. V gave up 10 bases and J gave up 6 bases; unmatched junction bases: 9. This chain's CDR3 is CAIHNSGVNEQFF. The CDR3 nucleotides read TGTGCCATACATAACAGCGGGGTCAATGAGCAGTTCTTC. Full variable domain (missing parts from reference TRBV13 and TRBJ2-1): AAGVIQSPRHLIKEKRETATLKCYPIPRHDTVYWYQQGPGQDPQFLISFYEKMQSDKGSIPDRFSAQQFSDYHSELNMSSLELGDSALYFCAIHNSGVNEQFFGPGTRLTVL.

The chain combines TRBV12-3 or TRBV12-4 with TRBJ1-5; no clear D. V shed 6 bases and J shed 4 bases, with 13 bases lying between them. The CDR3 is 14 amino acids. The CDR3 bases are TGTGCCAGCAGACTCGGGAGTCAAAATCAGCCCCAGCATTTT. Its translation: CASRLGSQNQPQHF.

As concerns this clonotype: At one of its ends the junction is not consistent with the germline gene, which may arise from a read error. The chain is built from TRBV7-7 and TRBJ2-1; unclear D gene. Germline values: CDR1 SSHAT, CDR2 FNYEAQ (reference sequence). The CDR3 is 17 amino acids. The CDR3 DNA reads TGTGCTAGCAGCCCCCTCCCTTATCACTCTGTGGGCAATGAGCAGTTCTTC. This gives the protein CASSPLPYHSVGNEQFF.

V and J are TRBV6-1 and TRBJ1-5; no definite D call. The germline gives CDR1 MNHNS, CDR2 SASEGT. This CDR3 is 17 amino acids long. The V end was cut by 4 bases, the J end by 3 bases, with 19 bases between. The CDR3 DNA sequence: TGTGCCAGCAGTGCACACCTGCTACCTCTGCCCAATCAGCCCCAGCATTTT. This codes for CASSAHLLPLPNQPQHF.

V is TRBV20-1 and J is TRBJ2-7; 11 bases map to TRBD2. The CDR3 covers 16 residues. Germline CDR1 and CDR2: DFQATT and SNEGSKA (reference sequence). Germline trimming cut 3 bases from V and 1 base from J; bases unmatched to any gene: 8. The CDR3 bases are TGCAGTGCTAGCTCCCCCCTAGCGGGAGGTTCCTACGAGCAGTACTTC. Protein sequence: CSASSPLAGGSYEQYF.

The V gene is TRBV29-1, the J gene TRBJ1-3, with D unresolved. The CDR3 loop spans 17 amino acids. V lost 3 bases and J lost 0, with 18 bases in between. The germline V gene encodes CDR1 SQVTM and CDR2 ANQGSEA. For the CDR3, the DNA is TGCAGCGTTGAGGACCCGGATCTACTAAGCTCTGGAAACACCATATATTTT. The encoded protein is CSVEDPDLLSSGNTIYF.

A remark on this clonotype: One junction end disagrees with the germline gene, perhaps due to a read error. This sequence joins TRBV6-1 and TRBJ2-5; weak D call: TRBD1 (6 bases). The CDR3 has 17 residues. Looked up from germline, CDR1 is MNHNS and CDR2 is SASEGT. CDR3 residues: CASSEEGRGTRQATQYF. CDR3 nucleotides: TGTGCCAGCAGTGAAGAAGGAAGGGGGACCCGCCAAGCGACCCAGTACTTC.

CDR3 amino acids: CASSPGLGPETQYF. For the CDR3, the DNA is TGCGCCAGCAGCCCTGGACTGGGGCCAGAGACCCAGTACTTC. This chain joins TRBV4-1 and TRBJ2-5; either TRBD1 or TRBD2 may supply D (5 bases each). V was trimmed by 4 bases and J by 4 bases, leaving 13 bases between them. CDR1 is MGHRA and CDR2 is YSYEKL in the germline V gene. The CDR3 length is 14 residues.

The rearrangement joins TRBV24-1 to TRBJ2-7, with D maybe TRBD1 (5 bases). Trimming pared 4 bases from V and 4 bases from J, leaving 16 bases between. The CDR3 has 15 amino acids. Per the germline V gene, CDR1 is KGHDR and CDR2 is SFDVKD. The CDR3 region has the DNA TGTGCCACCAGTGACGGACCGGACAAGACGTACGAGCAGTACTTC. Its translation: CATSDGPDKTYEQYF.

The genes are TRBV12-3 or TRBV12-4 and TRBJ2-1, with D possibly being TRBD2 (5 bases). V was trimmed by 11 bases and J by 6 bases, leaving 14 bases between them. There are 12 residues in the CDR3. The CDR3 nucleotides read TGTGCCGAAGGGCGAGGAGGCAATGAGCAGTTCTTC. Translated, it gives CAEGRGGNEQFF.

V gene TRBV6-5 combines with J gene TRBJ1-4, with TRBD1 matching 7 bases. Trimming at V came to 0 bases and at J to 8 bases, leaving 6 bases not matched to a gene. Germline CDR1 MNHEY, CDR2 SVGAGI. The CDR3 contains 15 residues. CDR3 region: CASSYSTGLGEKLFF. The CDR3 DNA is TGTGCCAGCAGTTACTCGACAGGGCTTGGCGAAAAACTGTTTTTT.

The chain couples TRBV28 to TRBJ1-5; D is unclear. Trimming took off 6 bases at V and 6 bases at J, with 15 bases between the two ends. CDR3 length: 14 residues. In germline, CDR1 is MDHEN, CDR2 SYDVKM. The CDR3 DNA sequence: TGTGCCAGCAGCTCCAGTGGTTTCGGTCAGCCCCAGCATTTT. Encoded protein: CASSSSGFGQPQHF.